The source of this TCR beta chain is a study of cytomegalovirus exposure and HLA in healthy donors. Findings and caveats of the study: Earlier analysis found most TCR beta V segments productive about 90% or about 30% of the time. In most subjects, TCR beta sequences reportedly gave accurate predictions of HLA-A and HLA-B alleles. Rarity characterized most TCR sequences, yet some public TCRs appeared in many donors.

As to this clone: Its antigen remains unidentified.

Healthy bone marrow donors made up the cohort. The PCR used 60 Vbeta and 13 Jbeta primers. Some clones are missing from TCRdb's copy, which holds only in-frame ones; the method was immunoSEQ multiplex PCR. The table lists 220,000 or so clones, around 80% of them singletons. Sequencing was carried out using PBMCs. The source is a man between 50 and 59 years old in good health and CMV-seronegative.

The CDR3 nucleotides read TGTGCCACCAGCAGAGGGACTAGCGGCCGATACAATGAGCAGTTCTTC. Its protein product is CATSRGTSGRYNEQFF. V gene TRBV15 combines with J gene TRBJ2-1; 10 bases agree with TRBD2. CDR1 is LNHNV and CDR2 is YYDKDF in the germline V gene (reference sequence). The junction had 4 bases not matched to a gene; V was cut back by 1 base and J by 4 bases. This CDR3 contains 16 residues. Complete variable domain (other parts from reference TRBV15 and TRBJ2-1): DAMVIQNPRYQVTQFGKPVTLSCSQTLNHNVMYWYQQKSSQAPKLLFHYYDKDFNNEADTPDNFQSRRPNTSFCFLDIRSPGLGDTAMYLCATSRGTSGRYNEQFFGPGTRLTVL.